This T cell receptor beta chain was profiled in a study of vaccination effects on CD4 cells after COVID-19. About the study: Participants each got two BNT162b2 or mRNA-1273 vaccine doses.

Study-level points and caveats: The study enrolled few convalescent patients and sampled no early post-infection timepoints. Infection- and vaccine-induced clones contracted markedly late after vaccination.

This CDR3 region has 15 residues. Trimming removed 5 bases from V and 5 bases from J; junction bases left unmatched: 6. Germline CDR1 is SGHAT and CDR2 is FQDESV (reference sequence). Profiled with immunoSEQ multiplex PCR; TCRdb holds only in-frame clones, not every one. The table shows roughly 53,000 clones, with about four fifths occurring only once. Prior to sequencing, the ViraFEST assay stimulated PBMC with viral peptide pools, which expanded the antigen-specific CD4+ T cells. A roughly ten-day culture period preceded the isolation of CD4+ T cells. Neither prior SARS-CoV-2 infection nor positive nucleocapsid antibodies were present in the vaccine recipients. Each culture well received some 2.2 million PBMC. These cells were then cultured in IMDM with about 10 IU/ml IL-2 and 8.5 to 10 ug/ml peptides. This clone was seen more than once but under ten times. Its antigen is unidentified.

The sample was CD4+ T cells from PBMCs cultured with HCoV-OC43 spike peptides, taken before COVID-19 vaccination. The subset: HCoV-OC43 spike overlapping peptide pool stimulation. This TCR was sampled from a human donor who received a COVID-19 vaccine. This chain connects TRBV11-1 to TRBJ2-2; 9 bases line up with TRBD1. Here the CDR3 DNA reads TGTGCCAGCAGCCACCGGGACAGGGTAACCGGGGAGCTGTTTTTT. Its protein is CASSHRDRVTGELFF.